This T cell receptor (beta chain) came from a study of T cells in Graves' hyperthyroidism and ophthalmopathy (dated by TCRdb to about 2019). At the level of the whole study: Peripheral blood samples were taken at initial diagnosis, before any treatment was given. The approximately 97 discovery patients were randomly divided into training and test sets at a 7:3 ratio. A discovery cohort of about a hundred patients, about 40 with Graves' ophthalmopathy and about 58 with stable Graves' hyperthyroidism, was used to find distinguishing TCR V-J signatures. The paper reports TCR Vbeta CDR3 sequencing of roughly 140 peripheral blood samples: around 41 ophthalmopathy, some 80 hyperthyroidism and around 17 progressor patients. Following sampling, methimazole starting at 30 mg daily was given to hyperthyroidism patients, and high-dose intravenous methylprednisolone was given to ophthalmopathy patients. Prospective prediction of ophthalmopathy was tested in an independent validation cohort consisting of roughly 19 hyperthyroidism patients and some 15 patients who later progressed to ophthalmopathy. In addition, the study compared T-cell repertoires in thyroid tissue and in blood from roughly six Graves' hyperthyroidism patients.

General conclusions and limits of the study: In validation, progression to ophthalmopathy was predicted by the model with around 71% sensitivity and 72.22% specificity, a median of approximately 6.5 months before onset. Most expanded thyroid clonotypes (frequency above 0.001) were also detected in blood, a finding suggesting that blood repertoires may reflect thyroid immune responses. A 13 V-J signature model separated ophthalmopathy from stable hyperthyroidism, with 87.88% sensitivity and 81% to 83% specificity in cross-validation and 80%/75% in testing. No statistical method was used to set the sample size in advance, and investigators knew the group allocation.

Reading the germline V gene (reference sequence) gives CDR1 SGHAT and CDR2 FQDESV. For this chain, trimming is 4 bases at the V end and 3 bases at the J end, and the number of junction bases without a gene match is 10. From cysteine to phenylalanine, the CDR3 is 17 amino acids long. Only the CDR3 portion is preserved as DNA: 51 bases, with reading frame beginning at the first base. Ophthalmopathy patients had moderately to severely active disease, with a Clinical Activity Score of 3 or more, a NOSPECS grade of 4 or more, and a disease duration of less than 3 months. The study excluded patients with uncontrolled infections, other autoimmune diseases, pregnancy or lactation. Diagnoses were established on the basis of clinical symptoms, serum thyroxine and TRAb, thyroid ultrasound, and orbital computed tomography. PBMCs were separated from approximately 10 ml of fresh peripheral blood using Ficoll-Paque density gradient centrifugation. Total RNA was extracted with Trizol reagent, and quality was checked on an Agilent 2100 Bioanalyzer.

About this clonotype itself: This clone's antigen is unknown. Base qualities are not provided; no much larger clone lies one nucleotide away.

TCR beta CDR3 regions were amplified from RNA transcripts. The TCR CDR3 was subjected to a first round of RT-PCR using the HTBI primer set and the Qiagen OneStep RT-PCR kit. Libraries were constructed in a second round of multiplex PCR, after which size selection and purification were carried out. Sequencing of the libraries was done on an Illumina HiSeq2000 using paired-end 100 bp reads. The paper's processing steps were these. SOAPnuke was used to process the raw data, with reads discarded if the reads contained adapters or uncalled bases, had a mean Phred below 15, or lacked an exact constant-primer or identifier match. High-quality paired reads were merged with COPE v1.2.5, and unique nucleotide sequences were defined as clonotypes. Clonotypes were aligned to IMGT TRBV, TRBD and TRBJ reference segments using MiTCR v1.1. The analysis included only V-J combinations with a frequency above 0.0001, which together covered more than 98% of the repertoires. A TCS score was defined as the ratio of F50 (clonal expansion) to E x V (chaos), with BLOSUM62-based TCRdist applied between CDR3 peptides within each V-J. Welch's t-statistics and random forest reduced several hundred V-J features to roughly 13, which were used in a naive Bayes classifier (R e1071). TCRdb cleaned the public reads at Q25 with fastp, built clones with MiXCR and kept in-frame beta chains. Every distinct CDR3 protein forms one entry, paired with its most common genes and DNA. Clone size and V and J calls follow TCRdb, not the original study. This sample lists 530,000 or so distinct CDR3 sequences; less than 25% were detected once. Approximately 10% of the sample belongs to the ten largest clones.

The origin of this receptor is a woman in her thirties with Graves' ophthalmopathy. The sequencing input was blood. Here the chain combines TRBV11-1 and TRBJ2-5; 11 middle bases align to TRBD2. At the DNA level, the sequence is TGTGCCAGCAGCTATAGAATAGCGGGGGGGAAAGAAGAGACCCAGTACTTC. Translated, this is CASSYRIAGGKEETQYF.